The 9 T cell receptor beta chains listed next were all sequenced from one sample in a study of cytomegalovirus exposure and HLA in healthy donors listed by TCRdb under 2017. Library preparation was by the immunoSEQ multiplex PCR assay. TCRdb took over this immuneACCESS table, retaining in-frame rearrangements with V and J assigned. Such tables are incomplete; in checked studies, under half of the missing clones stem from an unresolved V gene, and the remainder is unexplained. For this sample there are 100,000 to 150,000 clones; approximately 91% appear just once. The ten top clones hold 1.5% to 2% of the sample. Sample: PBMCs. All receptors derive from a woman aged 18-29 years in good health and CMV-seronegative.

V usage is TRBV19 and J usage is TRBJ2-7, with 9 nucleotides matching TRBD1. The CDR3 is 17 amino acids. Germline V CDR1 and CDR2: LNHDA, SQIVND (reference sequence). Trimming took 0 bases from V and 6 from J; bases not matched to a gene: 12. CDR3 loop: CASSIDIGQGPWSEQYF. CDR3 nucleotide sequence: TGTGCCAGTAGTATAGATATCGGACAGGGGCCTTGGAGCGAGCAGTACTTC.

CDR3 loop: CASRSGTGGTDTQYF. Written as DNA, the CDR3 is TGTGCCAGCAGAAGCGGGACAGGGGGTACAGATACGCAGTATTTT. This sequence joins TRBV28 and TRBJ2-3; TRBD1 aligns across 11 bases. CDR1 and CDR2 (germline): MDHEN, SYDVKM. With V trimmed by 6 bases and J by 3 bases, 5 bases remained unmatched. This CDR3 spans 15 amino acids.

The chain combines TRBV11-2 with TRBJ2-7; D remains ambiguous. V was shortened by 2 bases and J by 0 bases, with 11 bases between the two germline ends. Germline V lookup: CDR1 SGHAT, CDR2 FQNNGV. There are 15 residues in the CDR3. CDR3 protein: CASSLFPRGSYEQYF. The CDR3 nucleotides are TGTGCCAGCAGCTTATTTCCCAGAGGCTCCTACGAGCAGTACTTC.

This chain connects TRBV6-5 to TRBJ2-7, with TRBD2 identical over 7 bases. Germline values: CDR1 MNHEY, CDR2 SVGAGI. The CDR3 has 15 residues. With 5 bases clipped from V and 5 bases from J, the junction kept 12 bases outside the gene matches. The CDR3 spells CASSPSAGSGDEQYF. CDR3 bases: TGTGCCAGCAGTCCCTCGGCCGGGAGCGGGGACGAGCAGTACTTC.

In its sample, this clone was seen a few times. This chain's CDR3 is CASSGTSGSYNEQFF. CDR3 bases: TGTGCCAGCAGTGGGACTAGCGGGAGTTACAATGAGCAGTTCTTC. The chain recombines TRBV6-1 with TRBJ2-1, with 13 positions matching TRBD2. Germline CDR1 and CDR2: MNHNS and SASEGT. The CDR3 is 15 amino acids. The V gene end was trimmed by 4 bases and the J gene end by 4 bases; junction bases not matched to a gene: 1.

The V call is TRBV19, the J call TRBJ2-7, with 7 positions matching TRBD2. The CDR3 has 15 amino acids. The germline gives CDR1 LNHDA, CDR2 SQIVND (reference sequence). V lost 3 bases, J lost 5 bases, and 10 bases stayed unmatched. Written as DNA, the CDR3 is TGTGCCAGTAGTATTGGGGGAGGGCCGTTTAACGAGCAGTACTTC. Residues: CASSIGGGPFNEQYF. The variable domain in full, completed from reference TRBV19 and TRBJ2-7, reads DGGITQSPKYLFRKEGQNVTLSCEQNLNHDAMYWYRQDPGQGLRLIYYSQIVNDFQKGDIAEGYSVSREKKESFPLTVTSAQKNPTAFYLCASSIGGGPFNEQYFGPGTRLTVT.

The chain is built from TRBV6-5 and TRBJ2-5; maybe TRBD2 (5 bases). Germline V gene sequence: CDR1 MNHEY, CDR2 SVGAGI. The CDR3 has 14 amino acids. V was clipped by 6 bases and J by 1 base, with 12 bases between them. In DNA, the CDR3 is TGTGCCAGCAGAGAGGGAACGATCCAAGAGACCCAGTACTTC. Translation: CASREGTIQETQYF.

V and J are TRBV6-6 and TRBJ2-3; D may be TRBD1 (6 bases). Trimming took 4 bases from V and 3 from J, leaving 17 bases between them. The CDR3 is 16 amino acids. The V gene's germline CDR1 is MNHNY and CDR2 SVGAGI (reference sequence). The CDR3 bases are TGTGCCAGCAGTTCCACTATGACAGGATCGACAGATACGCAGTATTTT. This encodes CASSSTMTGSTDTQYF.

This chain connects TRBV5-6 to TRBJ2-1, with 12 bases matching TRBD2. The trim removed 4 bases at V and 9 bases at J, leaving 2 bases unmatched. Germline V lookup: CDR1 SGHDT, CDR2 YYEEEE. The CDR3 extends over 13 amino acids. CDR3 DNA sequence: TGTGCCAGCAGCCGGACTAGCGGGACTGAGCAGTTCTTC. Protein sequence: CASSRTSGTEQFF.